This T cell receptor (beta chain) was found in a study of blood T cell repertoires in COVID-19. Study-level background: Sources were T cells, B-cell-depleted T cells, or PBMCs; the material itself was cDNA or gDNA.

Per the original data handling: Reference gene primer amplification gave estimated nucleated cell counts. Data came from immunoSEQ multiplex PCR; TCRdb stores just in-frame clones and leaves some out. V and J calls plus clone size are reproduced from that table; the DNA served to infer D and trimming. The sample gives hundreds of thousands of clones, roughly 85% of which show up once; 4% to 6% is in the top ten. The V segment lost 7 bases and the J segment 6 bases; nucleotides outside the gene matches: 8. In germline, CDR1 is SNHLY, CDR2 FYNNEI. The CDR3 totals 14 residues. This receptor was taken from a man in his forties or fifties with active or convalescent COVID-19. This chain links TRBV2 with TRBJ2-2; 7 bases fit TRBD2. The specimen was peripheral blood. The CDR3: CASNLGGRAGELFF. The CDR3 DNA reads as TGTGCCAGCAACTTGGGGGGGAGAGCCGGGGAGCTGTTTTTT.